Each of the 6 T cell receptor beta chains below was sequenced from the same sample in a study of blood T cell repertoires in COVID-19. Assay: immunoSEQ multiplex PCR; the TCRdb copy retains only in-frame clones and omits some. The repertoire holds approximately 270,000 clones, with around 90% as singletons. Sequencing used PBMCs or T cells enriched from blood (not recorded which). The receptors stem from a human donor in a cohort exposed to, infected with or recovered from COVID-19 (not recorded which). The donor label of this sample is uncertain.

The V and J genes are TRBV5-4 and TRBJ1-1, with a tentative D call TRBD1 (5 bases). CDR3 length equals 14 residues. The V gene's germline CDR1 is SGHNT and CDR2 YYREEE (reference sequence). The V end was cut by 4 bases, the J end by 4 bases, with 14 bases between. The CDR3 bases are TGTGCCAGCAGCCCTGGCCGGGGGGGCACTGAAGCTTTCTTT. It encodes CASSPGRGGTEAFF.

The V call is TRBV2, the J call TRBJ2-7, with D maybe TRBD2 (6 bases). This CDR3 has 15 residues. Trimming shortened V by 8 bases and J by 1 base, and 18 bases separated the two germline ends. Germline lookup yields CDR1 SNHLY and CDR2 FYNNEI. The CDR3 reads CASLGGRFSSYEQYF. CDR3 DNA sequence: TGTGCCAGCCTGGGGGGAAGGTTTTCATCCTACGAGCAGTACTTC.

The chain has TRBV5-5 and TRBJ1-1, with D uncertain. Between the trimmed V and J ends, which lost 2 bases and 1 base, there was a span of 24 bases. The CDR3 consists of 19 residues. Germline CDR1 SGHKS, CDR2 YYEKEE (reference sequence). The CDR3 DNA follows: TGTGCCAGCAGCTTTTTTGGAGGGCAGAAGCTTTTAAAGAACACTGAAGCTTTCTTT. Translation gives CASSFFGGQKLLKNTEAFF.

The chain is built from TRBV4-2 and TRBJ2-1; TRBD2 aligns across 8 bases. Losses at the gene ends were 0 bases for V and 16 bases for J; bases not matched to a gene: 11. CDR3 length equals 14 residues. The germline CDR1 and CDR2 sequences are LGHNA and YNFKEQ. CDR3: CASSQETQRGLYFF. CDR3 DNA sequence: TGTGCCAGCAGCCAAGAGACCCAGCGGGGGCTCTATTTCTTC.

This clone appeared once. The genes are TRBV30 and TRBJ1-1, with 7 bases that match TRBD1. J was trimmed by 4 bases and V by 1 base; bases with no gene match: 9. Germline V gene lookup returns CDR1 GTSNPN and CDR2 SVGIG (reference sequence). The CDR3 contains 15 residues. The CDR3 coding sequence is TGTGCCTGGAGTGGAGACGACAGGGCGGTCACTGAAGCTTTCTTT. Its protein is CAWSGDDRAVTEAFF.

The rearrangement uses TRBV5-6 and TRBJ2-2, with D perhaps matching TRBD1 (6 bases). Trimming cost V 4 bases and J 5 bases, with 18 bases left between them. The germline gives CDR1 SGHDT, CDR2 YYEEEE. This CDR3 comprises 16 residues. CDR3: CASSTTTGFGTGELFF. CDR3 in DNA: TGTGCCAGCAGCACTACTACAGGGTTTGGAACCGGGGAGCTGTTTTTT. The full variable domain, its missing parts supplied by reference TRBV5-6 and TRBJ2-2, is DAGVTQSPTHLIKTRGQQVTLRCSPKSGHDTVSWYQQALGQGPQFIFQYYEEEERQRGNFPDRFSGHQFPNYSSELNVNALLLGDSALYLCASSTTTGFGTGELFFGEGSRLTVL.